The rows below give T cell receptor beta chains drawn from one sample of a study of T cell changes during pregnancy in multiple sclerosis. Using immunoSEQ multiplex PCR, the repertoire was profiled, and TCRdb retains in-frame clones only, with some absent. Among about 35,000 clones listed, approximately 90% were seen once. The sequencing here drew on CD8+ T cells from peripheral blood mononuclear cells, taken in the third trimester of pregnancy. These receptors all come from a female donor with multiple sclerosis, enrolled in a pregnancy study. The CDR3 runs from the conserved cysteine through the conserved F or W. The D gene is left open where the match is weak. A row's size may be missing; if present it is once, few, many or a size class.

CASSLGAGGNGYTF	TGTGCCAGCAGCTTGGGGGCGGGGGGCAATGGCTACACCTTC	.	TRBV5-6	TRBJ1-2	.
CASSQAGSPGNYGYTF	TGTGCCAGCAGCCAGGCGGGGTCTCCGGGCAACTATGGCTACACCTTC	.	TRBV14	TRBJ1-2	.
CASSRDSANYGYTF	TGTGCCAGCAGTCGGGACAGCGCTAACTATGGCTACACCTTC	.	TRBV7-9	TRBJ1-2	TRBD1
CASSGPGQGDTEAFF	TGTGCCAGCAGCGGACCGGGACAGGGGGACACTGAAGCTTTCTTT	few	TRBV5-4	TRBJ1-1	TRBD1
CASSLDDRGRDEQYF	TGTGCCAGCAGCTTAGACGACAGGGGCCGGGACGAGCAGTACTTC	.	TRBV7-6	TRBJ2-7	TRBD1
CASSPHGGGANEQFF	TGTGCCAGCAGCCCGCACGGGGGGGGAGCCAATGAGCAGTTCTTC	.	TRBV4-2	TRBJ2-1	TRBD2
CSVGQGKAFF	TGCAGCGTTGGACAGGGTAAGGCTTTCTTT	few	TRBV29-1	TRBJ1-1	TRBD1
CASRGPRTGELFF	TGTGCCAGCAGGGGGCCAAGGACCGGGGAGCTGTTTTTT	.	TRBV2	TRBJ2-2	.
CASGQGSFF	TGTGCTAGTGGCCAAGGGAGCTTCTTT	.	TRBV12-5	TRBJ1-1	.
CASSGGTAGANVLTF	TGTGCCAGCAGCGGTGGGACAGCCGGGGCCAACGTCCTGACTTTC	once	TRBV9	TRBJ2-6	TRBD1
CASSDSHADTQYF	TGTGCCAGCAGTGATAGCCACGCTGATACGCAGTATTTT	.	TRBV2	TRBJ2-3	.
CASSRRTDWAEQYF	TGTGCCAGCAGCCGTAGGACAGACTGGGCCGAGCAGTACTTC	once	TRBV2	TRBJ2-7	.
CASSPRTGYEQYF	TGTGCCAGCAGTCCTCGGACAGGATACGAGCAGTACTTC	once	TRBV27	TRBJ2-7	TRBD1
CARRDCVLKLFF	TGTGCCAGACGGGACTGTGTGTTAAAACTGTTTTTT	.	TRBV30	TRBJ1-4	.
CASSVGGGSYNEQFF	TGTGCCAGCAGCGTAGGAGGGGGCTCCTACAATGAGCAGTTCTTC	.	TRBV9	TRBJ2-1	.
CAWGLADYEQYF	TGTGCCTGGGGACTAGCGGACTACGAGCAGTACTTC	.	TRBV30	TRBJ2-7	TRBD2
CASSPPSGGISYEQYF	TGTGCCAGCAGCCCCCCTAGCGGGGGGATTTCCTACGAGCAGTACTTC	few	TRBV5-6	TRBJ2-7	TRBD2
CATSSSGGPYNEQFF	TGTGCCACCAGCAGTAGCGGGGGGCCTTACAATGAGCAGTTCTTC	.	TRBV15	TRBJ2-1	TRBD2
CSARDVGKLFF	TGCAGTGCTAGAGATGTCGGAAAACTGTTTTTT	.	TRBV20-1	TRBJ1-4	.
CASSPGSSTEAFF	TGTGCCAGCAGTCCCGGGAGTAGCACTGAAGCTTTCTTT	.	TRBV27	TRBJ1-1	.
CASHSTGGPTDTQYF	TGTGCCAGCCACTCCACGGGGGGGCCCACAGATACGCAGTATTTT	.	TRBV6-4	TRBJ2-3	TRBD2
CASSLGTGLVDTIYF	TGTGCCAGCAGCTTAGGGACAGGGCTGGTCGACACCATATATTTT	.	TRBV7-2	TRBJ1-3	TRBD1
CASSSGHLGETQYF	TGTGCCAGCAGCTCGGGACACTTGGGGGAGACCCAGTACTTC	.	TRBV7-3	TRBJ2-5	.
CSVEAGESAGELFF	TGCAGCGTTGAGGCAGGGGAGTCGGCCGGGGAGCTGTTTTTT	.	TRBV29-1	TRBJ2-2	.
CAIRDREGTEAFF	TGTGCCATCAGGGACAGGGAAGGCACTGAAGCTTTCTTT	.	TRBV10-3	TRBJ1-1	TRBD1